The clone carrying this TCR beta chain was counted a single time. Its target is not known. The data were taken from a study of T cell responses to AZD1222 COVID-19 vaccine. Using immunoSEQ multiplex PCR, the repertoire was profiled, and TCRdb retains in-frame clones only, with some absent. The sample has some 130,000 clones; more than 85% are singletons. Study findings and constraints: Spike-specific TCR breadth and depth rose after two AZD1222 doses. Most donors were white British and more were female, and clonal diversity was possibly underestimated. Nearly half of the spike-specific TCRs reportedly recognize variant regions that carry no mutations. At baseline, just a handful of AZD1222 recipients tested seropositive.

The V and J ends lost 4 bases and 5 bases respectively, with 17 bases between them. The CDR3 consists of 15 residues. Per the germline V gene, CDR1 is MNHEY and CDR2 is SVGEGT. The sequencing used peripheral blood, collected on day 0 of AZD1222 vaccination. The J gene is TRBJ2-5, the V gene TRBV6-2 or TRBV6-3; D is possibly TRBD1 or TRBD2 (7 bases each). The source of this sequence is an adult in good health. The CDR3, as DNA: TGTGCCAGCAGTTGGGAGGGGGCTAAGGGGGAGACCCAGTACTTC. This translates into CASSWEGAKGETQYF.